The following is a T cell receptor (beta chain) sequence with its context. The antigen is undetermined. Sequencing used immunoSEQ multiplex PCR; TCRdb keeps in-frame clones, though not all of them. Of approximately 140,000 clones in the sample, around 90% were seen once. The data were obtained in a study of T cell responses to AZD1222 COVID-19 vaccine. Broader study findings: Donor demographics were predominantly white British with a female majority; clonal diversity may be underestimated. Sampling captured repertoires only after the peak T cell response. Rises in breadth and depth of Spike-specific TCRs came after two AZD1222 doses.

V was pared by 0 bases and J by 3 bases, with 13 bases between. In germline, CDR1 is SGDLS, CDR2 YYNGEE. The CDR3 covers 15 residues. J is TRBJ2-7 and V is TRBV9; D is unresolved. This sequence originates from an adult in good health. The sequenced sample was peripheral blood, obtained on day 0 of AZD1222 vaccination. The CDR3 spells CASSVGDSILYEQYF. The CDR3 DNA reads TGTGCCAGCAGCGTAGGAGATAGCATTCTCTACGAGCAGTACTTC.